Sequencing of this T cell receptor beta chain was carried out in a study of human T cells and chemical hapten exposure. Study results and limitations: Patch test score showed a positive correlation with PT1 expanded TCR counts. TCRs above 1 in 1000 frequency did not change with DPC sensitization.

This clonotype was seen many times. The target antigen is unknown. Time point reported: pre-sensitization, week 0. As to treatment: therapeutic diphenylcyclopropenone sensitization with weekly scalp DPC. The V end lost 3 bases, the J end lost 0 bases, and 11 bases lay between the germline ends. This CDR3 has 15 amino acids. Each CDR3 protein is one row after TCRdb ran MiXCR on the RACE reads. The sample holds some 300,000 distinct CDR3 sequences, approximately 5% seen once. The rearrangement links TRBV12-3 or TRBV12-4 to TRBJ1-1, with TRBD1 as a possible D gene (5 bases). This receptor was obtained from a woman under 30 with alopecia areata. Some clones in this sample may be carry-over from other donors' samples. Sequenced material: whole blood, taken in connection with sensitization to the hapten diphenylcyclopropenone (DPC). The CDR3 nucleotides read TGTGCCAGCAGTTTGGAAAGGGGTTTGAACACTGAAGCTTTCTTT. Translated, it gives CASSLERGLNTEAFF.